Below, 27 T cell receptor beta chains from the same sample are listed, as sequenced in a study of radiotherapy plus CTLA-4 blockade in lung cancer. TCRdb keeps only in-frame clones here, not all; method: immunoSEQ multiplex PCR. The data show tens of thousands of clones, more than 60% seen once. The sequenced sample was peripheral blood, obtained from a patient treated with radiotherapy plus ipilimumab. These receptors were obtained from a human donor with non-small cell lung cancer who had a complete response to radiotherapy plus ipilimumab.

This chain uses TRBV18 with TRBJ1-1; TRBD1 might be the D (5 bases). Trimming removed 3 bases at V and 9 bases at J, with 14 bases between. CDR1 KGHSH and CDR2 LQKENI come from the germline V gene. The CDR3 spans 13 residues. In DNA, the CDR3 is TGTGCCAGCTCACCGGCGCCACAGGCACAAGCTTTCTTT. This codes for CASSPAPQAQAFF.

The rearrangement joins TRBV5-1 to TRBJ1-5; the D gene is possibly TRBD1 (6 bases). The CDR3 has 15 amino acids. V lost 5 bases and J lost 0, with 12 bases in between. In germline, CDR1 is SGHRS, CDR2 YFSETQ. The CDR3 here is CASRPTGSSNQPQHF. The CDR3 region has the DNA TGCGCCAGCAGACCTACAGGGAGTAGCAATCAGCCCCAGCATTTT.

The chain joins TRBV27 to TRBJ1-2, with 7 bases fitting TRBD1. The CDR3 consists of 14 residues. The germline V gene encodes CDR1 MNHEY and CDR2 SMNVEV (reference sequence). With 3 bases clipped from V and 8 bases from J, the junction kept 9 bases outside the gene matches. CDR3 DNA: TGTGCCAGCAGTTTTCGAGACAGGGTAGACGGCTACACCTTC. Translation gives CASSFRDRVDGYTF.

This clone showed up just a few times. DNA for the CDR3: TGCGCCAGCAGTGAGCACGACAGCCAGCCCCAGCATTTT. Amino acid sequence: CASSEHDSQPQHF. The rearrangement uses TRBV10-1 and TRBJ1-5, with D maybe TRBD1 (5 bases). The V gene's germline CDR1 is WNHNN and CDR2 SYGVQD (reference sequence). CDR3 length: 13 amino acids. Trimming pared 2 bases from V and 7 bases from J, leaving 9 bases between.

In DNA, the CDR3 is TGTGCCAGCAGCCGGGGACTAGCGGGAGGGGGGCAAGAGACCCAGTACTTC. Translated: CASSRGLAGGGQETQYF. This chain uses TRBV7-2 with TRBJ2-5; TRBD2 matches 16 bases. CDR3 length equals 17 residues. V dropped 5 bases and J dropped 2; count of bases not matched to a gene: 5. Germline CDR1 reads SGHTA; CDR2 reads FQGNSA.

The chain couples TRBV18 to TRBJ1-1; no reliable D call. In germline, CDR1 is KGHSH, CDR2 LQKENI. CDR3 length equals 14 residues. V was pared by 6 bases and J by 1 base, with 12 bases between. CDR3 bases: TGTGCCAGCTCCACCGGTAGCGGGAACACTGAAGCTTTCTTT. Protein sequence: CASSTGSGNTEAFF.

The V and J genes are TRBV5-1 and TRBJ1-6; 9 nucleotides agree with TRBD1. Losses at the gene ends were 5 bases for V and 9 bases for J; bases not matched to a gene: 15. The CDR3 loop spans 17 amino acids. Germline CDR1 is SGHRS and CDR2 is YFSETQ. This CDR3 is CASSAGDLGQGSSPLHF. In DNA, the CDR3 is TGCGCCAGCAGTGCCGGGGACCTCGGACAGGGGAGTTCACCCCTCCACTTT.

This chain uses TRBV9 with TRBJ1-5; 7 bases fit TRBD1. The CDR3 is made up of 14 amino acids. The V gene end was trimmed by 3 bases and the J gene end by 4 bases; junction bases not matched to a gene: 4. Per germline, CDR1 SGDLS and CDR2 YYNGEE. The CDR3 nucleotides are TGTGCCAGCAGCGCGACAGGGTCTAATCAGCCCCAGCATTTT. This encodes CASSATGSNQPQHF.

The chain uses TRBV11-2 and TRBJ2-1, with 11 bases that match TRBD2. V trimming: 5 bases; J trimming: 5 bases; junction bases outside the gene matches: 5. This CDR3 has 15 residues. Germline values: CDR1 SGHAT, CDR2 FQNNGV. The CDR3 here is CASSTSSGGHNEQFF. The CDR3 DNA sequence: TGTGCCAGCAGCACATCTAGCGGGGGGCACAATGAGCAGTTCTTC. Full variable domain (rest looked up from reference TRBV11-2 and TRBJ2-1): EAGVAQSPRYKIIEKRQSVAFWCNPISGHATLYWYQQILGQGPKLLIQFQNNGVVDDSQLPKDRFSAERLKGVDSTLKIQPAKLEDSAVYLCASSTSSGGHNEQFFGPGTRLTVL.

This chain connects TRBV11-2 to TRBJ2-1; possibly TRBD2 for D (6 bases). CDR1 is SGHAT, CDR2 FQNNGV, per germline. The V gene lost 5 bases and the J gene lost 9 bases, with 20 bases spanning the gap. This CDR3 spans 15 amino acids. This CDR3 is CASSNVRGGVGEQFF. DNA for the CDR3: TGTGCCAGCAGCAACGTTCGGGGCGGGGTGGGTGAGCAGTTCTTC.

The rearrangement uses TRBV6-1 and TRBJ1-2, with no clear D. This CDR3 contains 13 residues. CDR1 is MNHNS, CDR2 SASEGT, per germline. Deletions cut 4 bases from V and 0 bases from J, with 6 bases between. The CDR3 sequence: CASSVTPNYGYTF. CDR3 nucleotides: TGTGCCAGCAGTGTGACACCTAACTATGGCTACACCTTC.

The chain has TRBV18 and TRBJ2-1; TRBD1 agrees at 7 bases. Trimming took 3 bases from V and 5 from J; bases not matched to a gene: 1. This CDR3 is built from 13 residues. The V gene's germline CDR1 is KGHSH and CDR2 LQKENI. CDR3 amino acids: CASSPGTDNEQFF. For the CDR3, the DNA is TGTGCCAGCTCACCCGGGACAGACAATGAGCAGTTCTTC.

The CDR3 DNA reads as TGCGCCAGCAGCTCACAGTGGGTGCGGTTCTTC. As protein: CASSSQWVRFF. The V and J genes are TRBV4-3 and TRBJ2-1, with D uncertain. Trimming pared 5 bases from V and 15 bases from J, leaving 14 bases between. The CDR3 is 11 residues long. Germline CDR1 reads LGHNA; CDR2 reads YSLEER.

The rearrangement joins TRBV19 to TRBJ1-5, with D maybe TRBD1 (5 bases). Trimming removed 7 bases from V and 1 base from J, with 32 bases in between. Germline CDR1 and CDR2: LNHDA and SQIVND (reference sequence). CDR3 size: 21 residues. This chain's CDR3 is CASIPRHPGVKGLASNQPQHF. CDR3 DNA: TGTGCCAGTATACCCCGCCATCCGGGGGTAAAGGGGTTGGCAAGCAATCAGCCCCAGCATTTT.

The rearrangement links TRBV9 to TRBJ1-5, with D unclear. There are 15 residues in the CDR3. V was cut by 4 bases and J by 0 bases, with 11 bases left in between. CDR1 is SGDLS, CDR2 YYNGEE, per germline. CDR3 DNA: TGTGCCAGCAGCAACTCAGGTTATAGCAATCAGCCCCAGCATTTT. Protein sequence: CASSNSGYSNQPQHF.

The chain recombines TRBV6-1 with TRBJ1-1; 8 bases are shared with TRBD1. The CDR3 contains 14 residues. Germline V gives CDR1 MNHNS, CDR2 SASEGT. Trimming took 6 bases from V and 3 from J; bases not matched to a gene: 6. CDR3 sequence reads: CASSMDRADTEAFF. In nucleotides, the CDR3 is TGTGCCAGCAGCATGGACAGGGCCGACACTGAAGCTTTCTTT.

The count of this clone is one. V usage is TRBV28 and J usage is TRBJ1-5, with 7 positions matching TRBD1. There are 15 residues in the CDR3. V dropped 5 bases and J dropped 4; count of bases not matched to a gene: 8. The V gene's germline CDR1 is MDHEN and CDR2 SYDVKM. This CDR3 reads CASSTPGQNNQPQHF. CDR3 nucleotides: TGTGCCAGCAGTACGCCGGGACAGAATAATCAGCCCCAGCATTTT.

The rearrangement joins TRBV29-1 to TRBJ2-7; 9 nucleotides match TRBD2. CDR3 length equals 14 residues. J lost 2 bases, V lost 6 bases, and 8 bases had no gene match. Germline V CDR1 and CDR2: SQVTM, ANQGSEA. The CDR3 loop is CSVLGLAGPYEQYF. DNA for the CDR3: TGCAGCGTCCTCGGGCTAGCGGGGCCCTACGAGCAGTACTTC.

J is TRBJ1-6 and V is TRBV6-5, with D tentatively TRBD1 (5 bases). The V gene's germline CDR1 is MNHEY and CDR2 SVGAGI. The CDR3 consists of 14 residues. V was clipped by 0 bases and J by 5 bases, with 5 bases between them. CDR3 region: CASSYSGDNSPLHF. The CDR3 DNA reads as TGTGCCAGCAGTTACTCAGGGGATAATTCACCCCTCCACTTT.

This clone was counted a few times. The V and J genes are TRBV11-2 and TRBJ1-3, with 7 bases lining up with TRBD1. Germline V CDR1 and CDR2: SGHAT, FQNNGV. This CDR3 is built from 18 residues. V gave up 1 base and J gave up 8 bases; unmatched junction bases: 17. This CDR3 is CASSLGVVGTDKMDTIYF. The DNA of the CDR3 is TGTGCCAGCAGCTTAGGGGTGGTTGGGACAGATAAGATGGACACCATATATTTT.

The V and J genes are TRBV18 and TRBJ2-7; 9 nucleotides align to TRBD1. Germline lookup yields CDR1 KGHSH and CDR2 LQKENI. The CDR3 extends over 13 amino acids. V trimming: 3 bases; J trimming: 7 bases; junction bases outside the gene matches: 4. In nucleotides, the CDR3 is TGTGCCAGCTCACCGACTGGACAGGGGGAGCAGTACGTC. The encoded protein is CASSPTGQGEQYV.

The CDR3 DNA sequence: TGTGCCAGCAGCAATGGGAGGGTGGCAGGGCCCTACGAGCAGTACTTC. Translating gives CASSNGRVAGPYEQYF. The chain joins TRBV21-1 to TRBJ2-7; whether TRBD2, the table's D call, matches the DNA was not checked. TRBV21-1 is annotated as a pseudogene. The length of the CDR3 is 16 residues.

V and J are TRBV4-1 and TRBJ1-5, with TRBD1 identical over 10 bases. The CDR3 covers 19 residues. Trimming cost V 2 bases and J 0 bases; bases outside gene matches: 10. The germline V gene has CDR1 MGHRA and CDR2 YSYEKL. In DNA, the CDR3 is TGCGCCAGCAGCCAATTTGGACAGGGGGAGCTTTATAGCAATCAGCCCCAGCATTTT. It codes for CASSQFGQGELYSNQPQHF.

A few counts support this clone. This chain links TRBV7-9 with TRBJ1-3, with D tentatively TRBD1 (6 bases). V gave up 6 bases and J gave up 1 base, with 13 bases separating them. CDR3 length: 15 residues. Germline V gene lookup returns CDR1 SEHNR and CDR2 FQNEAQ (reference sequence). CDR3 nucleotides: TGTGCCAGCAGACAGGGTGGAAGGTCTGGAAACACCATATATTTT. This encodes CASRQGGRSGNTIYF.

This clone was detected once. The CDR3 sequence is CASSPSTSGDNEQFF. In DNA, the CDR3 is TGTGCCAGCAGTCCAAGTACTAGCGGGGACAATGAGCAGTTCTTC. The J gene is TRBJ2-1, the V gene TRBV27; TRBD2 aligns across 10 bases. V lost 5 bases to trimming and J lost 5 bases; unmatched junction nucleotides: 6. The CDR3 is 15 amino acids. Germline V gene lookup returns CDR1 MNHEY and CDR2 SMNVEV (reference sequence).

The rearrangement uses TRBV6-5 and TRBJ2-1, with 7 positions matching TRBD1. This CDR3 is 15 amino acids long. The germline V gene has CDR1 MNHEY and CDR2 SVGAGI. V was pared by 4 bases and J by 0 bases, with 3 bases of the junction left unmatched. Here the CDR3 reads CASSSRGSSYNEQFF. In DNA form, the CDR3 reads TGTGCCAGCAGTTCCAGGGGGAGCTCCTACAATGAGCAGTTCTTC.

This chain connects TRBV2 to TRBJ1-5; D might be TRBD1 (5 bases). Germline lookup yields CDR1 SNHLY and CDR2 FYNNEI. The length of the CDR3 is 15 residues. Trimming took off 5 bases at V and 0 bases at J, with 11 bases between the two ends. The CDR3 DNA follows: TGTGCCAGCAGTTATGACAGTTATAGCAATCAGCCCCAGCATTTT. As protein: CASSYDSYSNQPQHF.